The 3 T cell receptor beta chains below come from one sample, sequenced in a study of beta chain features in type 1 diabetes. Overall study findings and caveats: Shortening that was moderate but significant affected the TCRB CDR3s of Type 1 diabetes patients in all four CD4+ subsets.

Expressed TCRB transcripts were sequenced, since all the RNA that had been isolated was reverse transcribed. Clones were read by immunoSEQ multiplex PCR, and TCRdb kept only the in-frame ones, dropping some. The sample includes 28,000 or so clones, around three fifths of them seen just once. Their antigens are not known. Sequenced input: Tregs from blood. The source of these receptors is a woman aged 25 to 39 with type 1 diabetes.

The rearrangement uses TRBV6-5 and TRBJ2-7; D is unresolved. The length of the CDR3 is 13 residues. The V gene's germline CDR1 is MNHEY and CDR2 SVGAGI. Trimming removed 5 bases at V and 1 base at J, with 9 bases between. The CDR3 DNA reads TGTGCCAGCAGTCGACGGGTTTCCTACGAGCAGTACTTC. It yields the protein CASSRRVSYEQYF.

In DNA, the CDR3 is TGTGCCAGCTCACCACATGCGAATCAGCCCCAGCATTTT. Its translation is CASSPHANQPQHF. The genes are TRBV18 and TRBJ1-5; D call uncertain. CDR1 KGHSH and CDR2 LQKENI come from the germline V gene. This CDR3 spans 13 amino acids. Deletions cut 1 base from V and 4 bases from J, with 5 bases between.

This chain links TRBV6-1 with TRBJ1-6, with 7 positions matching TRBD1. The length of the CDR3 is 20 residues. The junction had 16 bases not matched to a gene; V was cut back by 2 bases and J by 3 bases. CDR1 and CDR2 from the germline V gene are MNHNS and SASEGT. DNA for the CDR3: TGTGCCAGCAGTGAAAGGAACAGGGGTTTCATCGCATTCTATAATTCACCCCTCCACTTT. As protein: CASSERNRGFIAFYNSPLHF.